This T cell receptor beta chain was sequenced during a study of shared clonotypes between healthy human individuals. Study at large: The people who gave samples were a couple of women and a few men aged 18 to 49.

Samples underwent the assay at deep level. For each subset, genomic DNA was distributed in equal portions over several immunoSEQ plates. Sequencing used immunoSEQ multiplex PCR; TCRdb keeps in-frame clones, though not all of them. The repertoire holds 2 million to 2.5 million clones, with about 94% as singletons. Study findings and constraints: Relative to their counterparts shared across all four donors, non-shared clonotypes exhibited diminished generation probabilities.

This clone was seen once. As yet, its antigen is unknown. The CDR3 totals 15 residues. Trimming took 1 base from V and 4 from J; bases not matched to a gene: 4. Germline-derived CDR1 and CDR2 are LGHNA and YSLEER. This TCR came from a man aged 18-30 years in good health. Sequenced sample: naive CD4+ T cells sorted from blood. The subset here: CD45RA+ positively selected. This rearrangement joins TRBV4-3 to TRBJ2-7, with 10 positions matching TRBD2. The CDR3 DNA follows: TGCGCCAGCAGCCAAGCTAGCGGGAGCAGGTACGAGCAGTACTTC. It translates to CASSQASGSRYEQYF.